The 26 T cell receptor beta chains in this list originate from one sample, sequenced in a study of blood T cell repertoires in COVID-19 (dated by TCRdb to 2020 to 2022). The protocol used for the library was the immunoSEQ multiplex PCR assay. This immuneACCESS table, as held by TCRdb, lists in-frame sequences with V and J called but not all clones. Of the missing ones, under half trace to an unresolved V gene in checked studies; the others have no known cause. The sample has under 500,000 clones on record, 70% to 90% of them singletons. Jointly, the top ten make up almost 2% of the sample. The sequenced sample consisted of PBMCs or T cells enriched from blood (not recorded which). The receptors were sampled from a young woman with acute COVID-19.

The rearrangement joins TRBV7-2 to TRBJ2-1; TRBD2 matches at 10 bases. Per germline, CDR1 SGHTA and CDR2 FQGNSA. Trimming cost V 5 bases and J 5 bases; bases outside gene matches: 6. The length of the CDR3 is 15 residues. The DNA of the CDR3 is TGTGCCAGCAGCCTTAGCGGGAGGACCCACAATGAGCAGTTCTTC. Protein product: CASSLSGRTHNEQFF. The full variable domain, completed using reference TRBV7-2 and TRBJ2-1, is GAGVSQSPSNKVTEKGKDVELRCDPISGHTALYWYRQSLGQGLEFLIYFQGNSAPDKSGLPSDRFSAERTGGSVSTLTIQRTQQEDSAVYLCASSLSGRTHNEQFFGPGTRLTVL.

CDR3 nucleotide sequence: TGTGCCAGCAGTTACGAAAGGGACAGGAAGCCTGGCTACACCTTC. Protein: CASSYERDRKPGYTF. This rearrangement joins TRBV6-5 to TRBJ1-2, with 8 bases lining up with TRBD1. The germline V gene has CDR1 MNHEY and CDR2 SVGAGI. The junction had 9 bases not matched to a gene; V was cut back by 2 bases and J by 7 bases. This CDR3 spans 15 amino acids.

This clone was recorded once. CDR3 sequence: CASTRPPAEIYNEQFF. CDR3 DNA sequence: TGTGCCAGCACCCGACCCCCAGCGGAGATATACAATGAGCAGTTCTTC. V gene TRBV9 combines with J gene TRBJ2-1; TRBD2 might be the D (5 bases). Trimming removed 6 bases from V and 4 bases from J, with 20 bases in between. Per germline, CDR1 SGDLS and CDR2 YYNGEE. The CDR3 is 16 residues long.

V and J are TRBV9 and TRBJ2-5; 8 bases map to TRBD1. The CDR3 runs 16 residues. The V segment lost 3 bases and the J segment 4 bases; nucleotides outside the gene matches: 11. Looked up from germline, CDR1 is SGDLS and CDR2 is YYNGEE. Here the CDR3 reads CASSGQKGQGRETQYF. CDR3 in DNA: TGTGCCAGCAGCGGACAAAAAGGACAGGGCCGAGAGACCCAGTACTTC.

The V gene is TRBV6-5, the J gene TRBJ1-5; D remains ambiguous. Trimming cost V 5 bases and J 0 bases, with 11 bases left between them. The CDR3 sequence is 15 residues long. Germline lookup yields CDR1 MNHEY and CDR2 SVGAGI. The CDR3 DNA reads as TGTGCCAGCAGTCTCCTGAGGGTTAGCAATCAGCCCCAGCATTTT. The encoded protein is CASSLLRVSNQPQHF.

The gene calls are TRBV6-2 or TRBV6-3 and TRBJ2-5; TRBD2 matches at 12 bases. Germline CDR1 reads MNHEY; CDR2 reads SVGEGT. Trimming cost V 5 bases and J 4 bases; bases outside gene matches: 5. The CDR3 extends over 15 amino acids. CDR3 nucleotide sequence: TGTGCCAGCAGTCGCCGACTAGCGGGAGTAGAGACCCAGTACTTC. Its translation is CASSRRLAGVETQYF.

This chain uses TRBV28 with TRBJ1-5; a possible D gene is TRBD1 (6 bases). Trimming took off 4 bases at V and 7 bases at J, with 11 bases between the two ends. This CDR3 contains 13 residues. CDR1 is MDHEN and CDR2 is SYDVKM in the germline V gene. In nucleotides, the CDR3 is TGTGCCAGCAGTTCTACAGGGACCCAGCCCCAGCATTTT. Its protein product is CASSSTGTQPQHF. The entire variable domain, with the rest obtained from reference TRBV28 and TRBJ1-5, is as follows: DVKVTQSSRYLVKRTGEKVFLECVQDMDHENMFWYRQDPGLGLRLIYFSYDVKMKEKGDIPEGYSVSREKKERFSLILESASTNQTSMYLCASSSTGTQPQHFGDGTRLSIL.

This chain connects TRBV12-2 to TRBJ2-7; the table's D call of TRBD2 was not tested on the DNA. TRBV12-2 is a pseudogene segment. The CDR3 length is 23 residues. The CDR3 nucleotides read TGTGCAAGTCGCCTAATTGCCGGGACTACCCCACCTCCTAGGGGGACCTACTTCTCCGAGCAGTACTTC. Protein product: CASRLIAGTTPPPRGTYFSEQYF.

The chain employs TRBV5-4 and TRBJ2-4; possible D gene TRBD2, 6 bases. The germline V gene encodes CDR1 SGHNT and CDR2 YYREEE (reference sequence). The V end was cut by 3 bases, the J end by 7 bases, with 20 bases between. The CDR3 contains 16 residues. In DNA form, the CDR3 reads TGTGCCAGCAGCTCCCCGGGACTCACCTTCGGGAACATTCAGTACTTC. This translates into CASSSPGLTFGNIQYF.

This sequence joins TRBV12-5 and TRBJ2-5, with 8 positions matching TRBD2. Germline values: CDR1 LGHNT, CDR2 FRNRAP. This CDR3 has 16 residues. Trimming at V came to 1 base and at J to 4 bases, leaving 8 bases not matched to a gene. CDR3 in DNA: TGTGCTAGTGGTTTGGGGACTAGCCCTCCGAGAGAGACCCAGTACTTC. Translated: CASGLGTSPPRETQYF. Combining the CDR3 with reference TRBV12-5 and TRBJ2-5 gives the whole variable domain DARVTQTPRHKVTEMGQEVTMRCQPILGHNTVFWYRQTMMQGLELLAYFRNRAPLDDSGMPKDRFSAEMPDATLATLKIQPSEPRDSAVYFCASGLGTSPPRETQYFGPGTRLLVL.

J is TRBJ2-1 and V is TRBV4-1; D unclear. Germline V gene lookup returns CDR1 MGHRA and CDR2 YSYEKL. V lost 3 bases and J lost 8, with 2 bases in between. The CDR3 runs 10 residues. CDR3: CASSHDEQFF. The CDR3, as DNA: TGCGCCAGCAGCCACGATGAGCAGTTCTTC.

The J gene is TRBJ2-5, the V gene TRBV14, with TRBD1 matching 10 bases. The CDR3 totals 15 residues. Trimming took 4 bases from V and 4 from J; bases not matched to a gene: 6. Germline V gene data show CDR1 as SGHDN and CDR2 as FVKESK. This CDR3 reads CASSRLRTGGETQYF. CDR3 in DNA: TGTGCCAGCAGCCGACTTAGGACAGGGGGAGAGACCCAGTACTTC.

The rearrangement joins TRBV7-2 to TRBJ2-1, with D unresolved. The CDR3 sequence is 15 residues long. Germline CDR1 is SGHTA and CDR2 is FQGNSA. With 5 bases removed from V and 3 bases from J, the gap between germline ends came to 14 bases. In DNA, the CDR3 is TGTGCCAGCAGCATCACCCAGTCTTTCTACAATGAGCAGTTCTTC. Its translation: CASSITQSFYNEQFF. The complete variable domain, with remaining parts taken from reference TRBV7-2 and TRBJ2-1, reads GAGVSQSPSNKVTEKGKDVELRCDPISGHTALYWYRQSLGQGLEFLIYFQGNSAPDKSGLPSDRFSAERTGGSVSTLTIQRTQQEDSAVYLCASSITQSFYNEQFFGPGTRLTVL.

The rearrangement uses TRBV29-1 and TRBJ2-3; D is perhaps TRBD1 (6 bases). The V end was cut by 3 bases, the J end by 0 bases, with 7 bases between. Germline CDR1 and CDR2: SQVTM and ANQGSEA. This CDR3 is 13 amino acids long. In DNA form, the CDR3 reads TGCAGCGTTGATACAGGGAGCACAGATACGCAGTATTTT. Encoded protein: CSVDTGSTDTQYF.

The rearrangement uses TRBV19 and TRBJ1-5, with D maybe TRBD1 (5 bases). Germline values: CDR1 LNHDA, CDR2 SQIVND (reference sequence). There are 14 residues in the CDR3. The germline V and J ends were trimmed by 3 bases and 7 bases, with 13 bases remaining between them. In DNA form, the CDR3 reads TGTGCCAGTAGTATTCTTGGGGCGGGGCAGCCCCAGCATTTT. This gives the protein CASSILGAGQPQHF.

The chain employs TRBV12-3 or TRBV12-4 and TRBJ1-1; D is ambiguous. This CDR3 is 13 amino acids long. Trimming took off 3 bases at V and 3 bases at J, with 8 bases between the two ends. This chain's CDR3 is CASSFEQDTEAFF. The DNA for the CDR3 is TGTGCCAGCAGTTTTGAGCAGGACACTGAAGCTTTCTTT.

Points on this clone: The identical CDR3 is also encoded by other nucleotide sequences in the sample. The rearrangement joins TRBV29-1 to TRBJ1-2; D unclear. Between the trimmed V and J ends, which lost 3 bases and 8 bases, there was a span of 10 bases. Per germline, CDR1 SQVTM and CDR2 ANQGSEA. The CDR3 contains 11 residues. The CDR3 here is CSVEGRGGYTF. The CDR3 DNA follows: TGCAGCGTTGAGGGCCGCGGGGGCTACACCTTC. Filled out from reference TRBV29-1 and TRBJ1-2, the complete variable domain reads SAVISQKPSRDICQRGTSLTIQCQVDSQVTMMFWYRQQPGQSLTLIATANQGSEATYESGFVIDKFPISRPNLTFSTLTVSNMSPEDSSIYLCSVEGRGGYTFGSGTRLTVV.

The CDR3 is CASRALENQPQHF. Written as DNA, the CDR3 is TGTGCCAGCAGGGCCCTCGAAAATCAGCCCCAGCATTTT. The rearrangement uses TRBV2 and TRBJ1-5, with D uncertain. The CDR3 runs to 13 residues. Germline assignment: CDR1 SNHLY and CDR2 FYNNEI. V shed 6 bases and J shed 4 bases, with 10 bases lying between them.

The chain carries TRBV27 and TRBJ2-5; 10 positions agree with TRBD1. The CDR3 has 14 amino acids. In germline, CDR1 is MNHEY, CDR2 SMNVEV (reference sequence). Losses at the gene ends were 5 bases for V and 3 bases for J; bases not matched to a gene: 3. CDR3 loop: CASSTGTGEETQYF. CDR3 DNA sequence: TGTGCCAGCAGTACAGGGACAGGGGAAGAGACCCAGTACTTC.

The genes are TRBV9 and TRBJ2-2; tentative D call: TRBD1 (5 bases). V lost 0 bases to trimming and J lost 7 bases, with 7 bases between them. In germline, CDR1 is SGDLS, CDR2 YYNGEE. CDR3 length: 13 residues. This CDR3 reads CASSVEGFGELFF. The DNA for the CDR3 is TGTGCCAGCAGCGTAGAGGGGTTCGGGGAGCTGTTTTTT.

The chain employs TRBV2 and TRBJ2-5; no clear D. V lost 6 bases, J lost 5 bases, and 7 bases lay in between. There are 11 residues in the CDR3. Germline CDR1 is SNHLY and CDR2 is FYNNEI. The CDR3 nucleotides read TGTGCCAGCAGCGCAGGCGAGACCCAGTACTTC. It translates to CASSAGETQYF.

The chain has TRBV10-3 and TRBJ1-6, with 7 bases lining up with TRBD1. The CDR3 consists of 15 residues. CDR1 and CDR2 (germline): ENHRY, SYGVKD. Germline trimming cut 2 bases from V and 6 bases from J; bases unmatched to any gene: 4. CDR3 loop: CAISEAGQLNSPLHF. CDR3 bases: TGTGCCATCAGTGAGGCGGGACAGCTTAATTCACCCCTCCACTTT.

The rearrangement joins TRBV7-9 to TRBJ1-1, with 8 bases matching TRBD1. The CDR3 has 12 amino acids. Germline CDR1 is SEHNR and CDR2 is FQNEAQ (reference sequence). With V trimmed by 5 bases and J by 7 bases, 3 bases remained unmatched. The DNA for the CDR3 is TGTGCCAGCAGCCGACAGGGGCGTGAAGCTTTCTTT. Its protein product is CASSRQGREAFF.

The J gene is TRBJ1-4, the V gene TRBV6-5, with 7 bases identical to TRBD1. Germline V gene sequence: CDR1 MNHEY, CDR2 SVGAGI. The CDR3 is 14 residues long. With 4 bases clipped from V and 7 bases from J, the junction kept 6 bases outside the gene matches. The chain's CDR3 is CASSLTGRSEKLFF. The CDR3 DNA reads TGTGCCAGCAGTTTGACAGGGAGGAGTGAAAAACTGTTTTTT.

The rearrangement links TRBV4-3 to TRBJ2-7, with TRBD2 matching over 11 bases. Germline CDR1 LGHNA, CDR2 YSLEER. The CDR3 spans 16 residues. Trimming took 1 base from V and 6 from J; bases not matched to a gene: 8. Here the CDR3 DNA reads TGCGCCAGCAGCCAAGGGCTCCTAGCGGGAGGTAGCGAGCAGTACTTC. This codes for CASSQGLLAGGSEQYF.

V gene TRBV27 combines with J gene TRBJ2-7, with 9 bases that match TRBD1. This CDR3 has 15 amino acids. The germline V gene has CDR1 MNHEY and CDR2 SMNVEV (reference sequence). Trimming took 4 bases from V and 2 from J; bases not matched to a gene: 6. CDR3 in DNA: TGTGCCAGCAGTTCCCCCGGGACAGGGACCTACGAGCAGTACTTC. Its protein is CASSSPGTGTYEQYF.